Below are 22 T cell receptor beta chains sequenced from a single sample in a study of T cells in women clearing cervical HPV infection. Using immunoSEQ multiplex PCR, the repertoire was profiled, and TCRdb retains in-frame clones only, with some absent. The table counts 25,000 to 40,000 clones; 4.3% lies in the top ten. Sequenced: blood buffy coat. The receptors originated from a woman between 18 and 70 years old with a cervical HPV16 infection that either progressed to CIN3+ or cleared (not recorded which).

About this clone itself: The CDR3 end falls 3 residues outside the read, so it is completed with the germline J gene. The chain couples TRBV6-1 to TRBJ2-1, with TRBD2 matching over 8 bases. Germline trimming cut 4 bases from V and 9 bases from J; bases unmatched to any gene: 5. This CDR3 is built from 13 residues. Germline assignment: CDR1 MNHNS and CDR2 SASEGT. The DNA read from the CDR3 is TGTGCCAGCAGTGTGACTAGCGTCGGTGAG. Residues: CASSVTSVGE. The complete CDR3 protein is CASSVTSVGEQFF.

To note about this clone: The read comes to an end 3 residues before the CDR3 does, leaving the germline J gene to fill in the end. V usage is TRBV18 and J usage is TRBJ1-5; 7 positions match TRBD1. CDR1 is KGHSH, CDR2 LQKENI, per germline. V was clipped by 6 bases and J by 7 bases; unmatched bases: 6. The CDR3 is 13 amino acids. The CDR3 protein is CASSTGVGQPQHF. The part of the CDR3 DNA that was read is TGTGCCAGCTCTACAGGGGTCGGCCAGCCC.

Incomplete CDR3 DNA: TGTGCCAGCAGCCTCGTCACAGGGGGTTATGGC. Translated, it gives CASSLVTGGYG. The entire CDR3 sequence reads CASSLVTGGYGYTF. This sequence joins TRBV5-6 and TRBJ1-2, with 8 positions matching TRBD1. The DNA ends 3 residues before the CDR3 does, and the rest of the CDR3 is filled in from the germline J gene. This CDR3 is 14 amino acids long. Unmatched junction bases numbered 7, after V lost 4 bases and J lost 5 bases. Per germline, CDR1 SGHDT and CDR2 YYEEEE.

With regard to this clone: The CDR3 end falls 3 residues outside the read, so it is completed with the germline J gene. This chain connects TRBV27 to TRBJ2-3, with TRBD2 identical over 8 bases. Germline loops: CDR1 MNHEY, CDR2 SMNVEV (reference sequence). After removal of 2 bases from V and 5 bases from J, the junction contained 9 bases not matched to a gene. CDR3 length equals 16 residues. The CDR3 is CASSLIPRAGVDTQYF. Partial CDR3 DNA: TGTGCCAGCAGTTTAATCCCCCGAGCGGGAGTAGATACG.

About this clone: The read falls 3 residues short of the CDR3 end, and the missing part is taken from the germline J gene. J is TRBJ2-3 and V is TRBV6-4, with 12 bases lining up with TRBD2. Germline V gene lookup returns CDR1 MRHNA and CDR2 SNTAGT. CDR3 length: 15 residues. V dropped 4 bases and J dropped 6; count of bases not matched to a gene: 5. The sequenced CDR3 bases are TGTGCCAGCAGTGGAAAGGGACTAGCGGGTGATACG. This encodes CASSGKGLAGDT. The whole CDR3 protein is CASSGKGLAGDTQYF.

Concerning this clone: The read ends 3 residues early relative to the CDR3; the germline J gene fills the gap. V and J are TRBV4-2 and TRBJ1-4; D is undetermined. The V gene lost 4 bases and the J gene lost 7 bases, with 25 bases spanning the gap. CDR3 length equals 18 residues. The germline V gene has CDR1 LGHNA and CDR2 YNFKEQ. CDR3 DNA, as far as it was read: TGTGCCAGCAGCCTCGCGAAGTCAGGATTCGGAATTGGTGAAAAA. Its translation is CASSLAKSGFGIGEK. The complete CDR3 reads CASSLAKSGFGIGEKLFF.

A note on this clone: The sequenced fragment ends 3 residues before the CDR3 boundary, so the rest is inferred from the germline J gene. This sequence joins TRBV4-2 and TRBJ1-1; D gene uncertain. V lost 2 bases and J 2 bases, leaving 3 bases between the germline ends. CDR1 LGHNA and CDR2 YNFKEQ come from the germline V gene. This CDR3 has 12 amino acids. CDR3: CASSQPNTEAFF. Partial CDR3 DNA: TGTGCCAGCAGCCAACCTAACACTGAA.

Of note for this clone: The CDR3 goes on 3 residues after the read ends, and that part is filled in from the germline J gene. The chain recombines TRBV5-1 with TRBJ2-7; D is perhaps TRBD1 (6 bases). The length of the CDR3 is 14 residues. Trimming took off 5 bases at V and 2 bases at J, with 14 bases between the two ends. Per the germline V gene, CDR1 is SGHRS and CDR2 is YFSETQ. CDR3 loop: CASSLQGSPYEQYF. The DNA read from the CDR3 is TGCGCCAGCAGTCTCCAGGGGTCCCCCTACGAG.

On this clone: The read ends 3 residues before the CDR3 terminus; that terminus is restored from the germline J gene. V is TRBV20-1 and J is TRBJ2-5; perhaps TRBD2 as D (5 bases). This CDR3 is built from 13 residues. The V gene's germline CDR1 is DFQATT and CDR2 SNEGSKA (reference sequence). Between the trimmed V and J ends, which lost 8 bases and 2 bases, there was a span of 15 bases. CDR3 DNA (partial): TGCAGTATGGATGCGCGGGCTCAAGAGACC. Translated: CSMDARAQET. From start to end, the CDR3 is CSMDARAQETQYF.

Comments on this clone: Read data end 3 residues before the CDR3 end; the end is taken from the germline J gene. This chain uses TRBV29-1 with TRBJ2-7, with D hard to call. CDR1 is SQVTM, CDR2 ANQGSEA, per germline. This CDR3 spans 11 amino acids. Trimming left V 5 bases short and J 1 base short, with 6 bases between. The CDR3 is CSVKVSYEQYF. CDR3 DNA (partial): TGCAGCGTTAAGGTATCCTACGAG.

About this clone: The read halts 3 residues ahead of the CDR3 end, with the missing end drawn from the germline J gene. The chain is built from TRBV19 and TRBJ2-7; 7 bases match TRBD2. After removal of 7 bases from V and 4 bases from J, the junction contained 13 bases not matched to a gene. Germline CDR1 reads LNHDA; CDR2 reads SQIVND (reference sequence). The CDR3 sequence is 15 residues long. The sequenced part of the CDR3 DNA is TGTGCCAGTACTCGAACCGCGGGGGTGGCGTACGAG. It encodes CASTRTAGVAYE. Given in full, the CDR3 is CASTRTAGVAYEQYF.

Concerning this clone: Germline and junction disagree at one end, which may indicate a read error. Read data end 3 residues before the CDR3 end; the end is taken from the germline J gene. The chain has TRBV4-2 and TRBJ1-3; no definite D call. The CDR3 sequence is 15 residues long. Looked up from germline, CDR1 is LGHNA and CDR2 is YNFKEQ. The CDR3 DNA, read in part, is TGCGCCAGCAGCCAAAATTCAAATTCTGGAAACACC. The encoded protein is CASSQNSNSGNT. The CDR3 as a whole reads CASSQNSNSGNTIYF.

The CDR3 DNA, read in part, is TGCAGCGTTGCTAGCGGCTACGAG. It yields the protein CSVASGYE. The CDR3 as a whole reads CSVASGYEQYF. V usage is TRBV29-1 and J usage is TRBJ2-7, with 7 nucleotides matching TRBD2. The CDR3 end falls 3 residues outside the read, so it is completed with the germline J gene. The CDR3 runs 11 residues. Looked up from germline, CDR1 is SQVTM and CDR2 is ANQGSEA. Unmatched junction bases numbered 0, after V lost 4 bases and J lost 3 bases.

Regarding this clone: The read halts 3 residues ahead of the CDR3 end, with the missing end drawn from the germline J gene. J is TRBJ1-2 and V is TRBV5-1; tentatively, D is TRBD1 (6 bases). Germline values: CDR1 SGHRS, CDR2 YFSETQ. Trimming removed 0 bases at V and 3 bases at J, with 12 bases between. The CDR3 is 15 residues long. CDR3 DNA, as far as it was read: TGCGCCAGCAGCTTGGAGCCAGGGGCCGACTATGGC. Translated: CASSLEPGADYG. The entire CDR3 reads CASSLEPGADYGYTF.

On this clone: The sequenced fragment ends 3 residues before the CDR3 boundary, so the rest is inferred from the germline J gene. The rearrangement uses TRBV5-1 and TRBJ2-2; 10 bases agree with TRBD1. The CDR3 contains 15 residues. The V gene's germline CDR1 is SGHRS and CDR2 YFSETQ. CDR3 bases read: TGCGCCAGCAGCGCTGACGGGACAGGGGATGAAAAG. Protein sequence: CASSADGTGDEK. The entire CDR3 is CASSADGTGDEKLFF.

Remarks on this clone: The read ends 3 residues shy of where the CDR3 ends; the end is completed using the germline J gene. The chain couples TRBV6-1 to TRBJ2-2; D perhaps matches TRBD1 (5 bases). The V gene's germline CDR1 is MNHNS and CDR2 SASEGT. The CDR3 consists of 13 residues. CDR3 DNA (partial): TGTGCCAGCAGTGGGACCGACAGAGAAAAG. It encodes CASSGTDREK. In full, the CDR3 is CASSGTDREKLFF.

The CDR3 sequence: CASNGGQDRGSDGYTF. Incomplete CDR3 DNA: TGTGCCAGCAACGGCGGACAGGACCGGGGCTCGGATGGC. The rearrangement links TRBV19 to TRBJ1-2; 7 positions agree with TRBD1. From the germline J gene comes the end of the CDR3, since the read stops 3 residues before it. Germline V gives CDR1 LNHDA, CDR2 SQIVND (reference sequence). The CDR3 covers 16 residues. Germline trimming cut 9 bases from V and 6 bases from J; bases unmatched to any gene: 19. Full variable domain (missing parts from reference TRBV19 and TRBJ1-2): DGGITQSPKYLFRKEGQNVTLSCEQNLNHDAMYWYRQDPGQGLRLIYYSQIVNDFQKGDIAEGYSVSREKKESFPLTVTSAQKNPTAFYLCASNGGQDRGSDGYTFGSGTRLTVV.

Comments on this clone: The CDR3 extends 3 residues past the end of the read, so its final part is completed from the germline J gene. The genes are TRBV20-1 and TRBJ2-6; 8 bases line up with TRBD1. This CDR3 has 17 amino acids. V lost 1 base and J lost 4; bases outside the gene matches: 9. CDR1 is DFQATT, CDR2 SNEGSKA, per germline (reference sequence). The CDR3 DNA, read in part, is TGCAGTGCTAGAGGCCGGGACAGGTTATCCGGGGCCAACGTC. It encodes CSARGRDRLSGANV. The CDR3 in its entirety is CSARGRDRLSGANVLTF.

CDR3 residues: CASSPGQVMNTEAFF. The part of the CDR3 DNA that was read is TGTGCCAGCAGCCCGGGACAGGTAATGAACACTGAA. V gene TRBV5-6 combines with J gene TRBJ1-1, with 8 nucleotides matching TRBD1. Coverage ceases 3 residues before the CDR3 finishes, and the germline J gene fills in the end. Trimming at V came to 4 bases and at J to 0 bases, leaving 5 bases not matched to a gene. The CDR3 runs to 15 residues. Germline V gene lookup returns CDR1 SGHDT and CDR2 YYEEEE.

Concerning this clone: The CDR3 extends 3 residues past the end of the read, so its final part is completed from the germline J gene. The chain combines TRBV7-2 with TRBJ1-2, with TRBD1 matching 8 bases. The CDR3 runs 13 residues. CDR1 SGHTA and CDR2 FQGNSA come from the germline V gene. Partial CDR3 DNA: TGTGCCAGCAGCTTACAGGGGGCGGATGAC. Its protein product is CASSLQGADD. The whole CDR3 region reads CASSLQGADDYTF. The full variable domain, rest sourced from reference TRBV7-2 and TRBJ1-2, is GAGVSQSPSNKVTEKGKDVELRCDPISGHTALYWYRQSLGQGLEFLIYFQGNSAPDKSGLPSDRFSAERTGGSVSTLTIQRTQQEDSAVYLCASSLQGADDYTFGSGTRLTVV.

Comments on this clone: The sequenced fragment ends 3 residues before the CDR3 boundary, so the rest is inferred from the germline J gene. The rearrangement links TRBV30 to TRBJ2-6, with D maybe TRBD1 (5 bases). The ends were cut back, 4 bases at V and 2 bases at J, with 15 bases in the middle. This CDR3 has 16 amino acids. CDR1 and CDR2 from the germline V gene are GTSNPN and SVGIG (reference sequence). The sequenced CDR3 bases are TGTGCCTGGAACCGGCGCCGCAGGGCTGGGGCCAACGTC. It is translated as CAWNRRRRAGANV. In full, the CDR3 reads CAWNRRRRAGANVLTF. Full variable domain (rest looked up from reference TRBV30 and TRBJ2-6): SQTIHQWPATLVQPVGSPLSLECTVEGTSNPNLYWYRQAAGRGLQLLFYSVGIGQISSEVPQNLSASRPQDRQFILSSKKLLLSDSGFYLCAWNRRRRAGANVLTFGAGSRLTVL.

CDR3 bases read: TGTGCCAGCACTGCCGGGGGGCAAATCGATAATTCACCC. This sequence encodes CASTAGGQIDNSP. From start to end, the CDR3 is CASTAGGQIDNSPLHF. The chain is built from TRBV5-4 and TRBJ1-6, with a tentative D call TRBD1 (6 bases). The CDR3 is cut off 3 residues early in the read; its end comes from the germline J gene. The V end was cut by 6 bases, the J end by 5 bases, with 18 bases between. The CDR3 is made up of 16 amino acids. Per germline, CDR1 SGHNT and CDR2 YYREEE (reference sequence).